What follows is one T cell receptor (beta chain) and its context. Its antigen is not known. This CDR3 is built from 16 residues. V lost 5 bases, J lost 0 bases, and 5 bases stayed unmatched. Germline CDR1 is LGHDT and CDR2 is YNNKEL (reference sequence). This specimen belongs to a study of post-analysis software for immune sequencing data. Overall study context: Several disease courses (relapsing-remitting, secondary progressive and progressive-relapsing) of multiple sclerosis were included. Broader study findings: Five TRBV segments, TRBV5-6, TRBV5-1 and TRBV20-1 among them, were found more frequent in patients than controls. Compared with controls, patients showed significantly lower normalized Chao1 diversity.

Built from TCR beta cDNA, the libraries had unique molecular identifiers in them. Between 1 and 10 million T cells gave rise to hundreds of thousands of cDNA molecules. TCRdb fed the PCR reads into MiXCR, producing one record per CDR3 protein. The data show 450,000 to 650,000 distinct CDR3 sequences, with about 40% seen just once and roughly 1.7% held by the top ten. Sequencing was done on a sample of blood. This rearrangement joins TRBV3-1 to TRBJ2-3; 10 nucleotides line up with TRBD2. The sequence came from a girl under 18 with multiple sclerosis. CDR3 loop: CASSATSGISTDTQYF. The CDR3 nucleotides read TGTGCCAGCAGCGCCACTAGCGGGATCAGCACAGATACGCAGTATTTT.